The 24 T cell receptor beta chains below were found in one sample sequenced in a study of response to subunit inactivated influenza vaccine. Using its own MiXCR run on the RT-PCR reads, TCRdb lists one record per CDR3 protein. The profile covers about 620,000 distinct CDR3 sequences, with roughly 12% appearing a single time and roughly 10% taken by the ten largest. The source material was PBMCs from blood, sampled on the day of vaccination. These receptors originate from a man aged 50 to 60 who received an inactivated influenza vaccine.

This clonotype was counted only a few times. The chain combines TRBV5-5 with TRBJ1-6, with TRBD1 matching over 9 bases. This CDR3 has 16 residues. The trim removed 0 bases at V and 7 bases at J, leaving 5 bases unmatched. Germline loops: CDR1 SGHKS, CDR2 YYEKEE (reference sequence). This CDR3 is CASSLESGTGNSPLHF. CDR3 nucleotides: TGTGCCAGCAGCTTGGAATCCGGGACAGGGAATTCACCCCTCCACTTT.

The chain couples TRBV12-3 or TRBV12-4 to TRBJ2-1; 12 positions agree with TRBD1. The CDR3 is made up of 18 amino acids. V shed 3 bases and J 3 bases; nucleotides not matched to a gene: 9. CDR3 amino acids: CASSLGQGAQVIYNEQFF. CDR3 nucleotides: TGTGCCAGCAGTTTGGGACAGGGGGCTCAGGTTATCTACAATGAGCAGTTCTTC.

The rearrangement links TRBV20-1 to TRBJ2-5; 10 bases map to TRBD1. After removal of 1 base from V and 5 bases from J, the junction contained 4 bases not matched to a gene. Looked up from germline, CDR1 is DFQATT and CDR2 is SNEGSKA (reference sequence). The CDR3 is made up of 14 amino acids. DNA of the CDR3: TGCAGTGCTAGAGGCGACAGGGGGCTGGAGACCCAGTACTTC. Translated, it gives CSARGDRGLETQYF.

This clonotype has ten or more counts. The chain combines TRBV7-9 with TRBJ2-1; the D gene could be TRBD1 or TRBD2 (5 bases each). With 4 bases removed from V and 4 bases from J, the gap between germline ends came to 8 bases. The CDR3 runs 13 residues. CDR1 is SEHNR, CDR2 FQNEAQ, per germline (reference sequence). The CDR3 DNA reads TGTGCCAGCAGCTCCGGGGCTTACAATGAGCAGTTCTTC. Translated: CASSSGAYNEQFF.

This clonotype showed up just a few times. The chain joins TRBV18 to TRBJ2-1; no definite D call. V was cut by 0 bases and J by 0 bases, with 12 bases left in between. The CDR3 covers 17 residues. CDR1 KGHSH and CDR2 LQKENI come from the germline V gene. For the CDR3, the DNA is TGTGCCAGCTCACCACCGGGCGGTAGTAGCTCCTACAATGAGCAGTTCTTC. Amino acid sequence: CASSPPGGSSSYNEQFF. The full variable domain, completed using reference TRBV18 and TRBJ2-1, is NAGVMQNPRHLVRRRGQEARLRCSPMKGHSHVYWYRQLPEEGLKFMVYLQKENIIDESGMPKERFSAEFPKEGPSILRIQQVVRGDSAAYFCASSPPGGSSSYNEQFFGPGTRLTVL.

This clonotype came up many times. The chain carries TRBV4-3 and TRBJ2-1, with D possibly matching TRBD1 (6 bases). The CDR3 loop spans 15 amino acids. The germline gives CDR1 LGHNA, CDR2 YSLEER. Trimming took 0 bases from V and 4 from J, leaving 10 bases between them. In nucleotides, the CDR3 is TGCGCCAGCAGCCAAGAAAGGGGGACGTACAATGAGCAGTTCTTC. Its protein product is CASSQERGTYNEQFF.

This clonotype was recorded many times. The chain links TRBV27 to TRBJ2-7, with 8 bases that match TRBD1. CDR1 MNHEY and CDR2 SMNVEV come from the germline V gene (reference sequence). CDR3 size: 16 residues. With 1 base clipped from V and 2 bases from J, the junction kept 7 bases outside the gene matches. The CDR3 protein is CASSLFPQGGPYEQYF. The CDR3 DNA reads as TGTGCCAGCAGTTTATTCCCACAGGGGGGACCCTACGAGCAGTACTTC.

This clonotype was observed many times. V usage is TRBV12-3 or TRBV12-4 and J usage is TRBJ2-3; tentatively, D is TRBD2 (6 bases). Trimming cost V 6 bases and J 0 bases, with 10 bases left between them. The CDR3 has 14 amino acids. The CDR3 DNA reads TGTGCCAGCAGCGGGACTTCTAGCACAGATACGCAGTATTTT. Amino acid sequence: CASSGTSSTDTQYF.

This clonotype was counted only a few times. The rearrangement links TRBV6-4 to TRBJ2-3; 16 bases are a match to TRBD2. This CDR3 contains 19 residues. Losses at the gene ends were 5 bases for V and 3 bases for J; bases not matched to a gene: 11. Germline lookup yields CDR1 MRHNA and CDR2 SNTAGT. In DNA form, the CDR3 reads TGTGCCAGCAGTCGTACATCGGGACTAGCGGGAGGGCCGACAGATACGCAGTATTTT. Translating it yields CASSRTSGLAGGPTDTQYF.

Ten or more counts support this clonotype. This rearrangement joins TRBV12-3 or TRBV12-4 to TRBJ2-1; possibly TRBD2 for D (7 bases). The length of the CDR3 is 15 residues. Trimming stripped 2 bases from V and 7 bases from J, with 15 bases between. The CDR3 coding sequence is TGTGCCAGCAGTTTAATCGGGGGGCTAGGAAATGAGCAGTTCTTC. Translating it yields CASSLIGGLGNEQFF.

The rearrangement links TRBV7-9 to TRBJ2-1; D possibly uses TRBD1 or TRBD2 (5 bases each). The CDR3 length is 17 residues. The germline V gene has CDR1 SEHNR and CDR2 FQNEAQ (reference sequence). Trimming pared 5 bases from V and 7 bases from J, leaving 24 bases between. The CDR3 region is CASSLLGAGRWGNEQFF. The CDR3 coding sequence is TGTGCCAGCAGCCTCCTAGGGGCAGGCCGCTGGGGGAATGAGCAGTTCTTC.

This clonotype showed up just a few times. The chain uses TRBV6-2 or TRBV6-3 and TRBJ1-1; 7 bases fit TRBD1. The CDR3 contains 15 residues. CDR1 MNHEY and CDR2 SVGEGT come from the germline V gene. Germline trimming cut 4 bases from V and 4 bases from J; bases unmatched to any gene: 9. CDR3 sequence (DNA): TGTGCCAGCAGTTCAAGACAGGGAGGCAGCACTGAAGCTTTCTTT. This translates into CASSSRQGGSTEAFF.

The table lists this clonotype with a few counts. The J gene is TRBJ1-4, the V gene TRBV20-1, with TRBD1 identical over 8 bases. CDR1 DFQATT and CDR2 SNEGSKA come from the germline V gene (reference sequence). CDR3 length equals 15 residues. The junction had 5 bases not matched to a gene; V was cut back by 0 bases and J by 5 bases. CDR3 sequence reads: CSARELGQGNEKLFF. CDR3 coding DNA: TGCAGTGCTAGAGAACTTGGACAGGGAAATGAAAAACTGTTTTTT.

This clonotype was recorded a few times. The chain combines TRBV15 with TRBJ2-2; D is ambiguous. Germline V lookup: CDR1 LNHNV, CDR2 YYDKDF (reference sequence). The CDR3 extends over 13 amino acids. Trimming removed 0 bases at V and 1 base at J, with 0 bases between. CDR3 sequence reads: CATSRENTGELFF. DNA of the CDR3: TGTGCCACCAGCAGAGAGAACACCGGGGAGCTGTTTTTT.

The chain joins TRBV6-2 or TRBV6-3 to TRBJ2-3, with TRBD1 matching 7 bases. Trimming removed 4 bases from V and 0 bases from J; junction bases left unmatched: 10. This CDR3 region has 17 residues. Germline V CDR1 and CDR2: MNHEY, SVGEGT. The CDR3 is CASSSNRGQLSTDTQYF. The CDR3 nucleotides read TGTGCCAGCAGTTCAAACAGGGGCCAGCTGAGCACAGATACGCAGTATTTT.

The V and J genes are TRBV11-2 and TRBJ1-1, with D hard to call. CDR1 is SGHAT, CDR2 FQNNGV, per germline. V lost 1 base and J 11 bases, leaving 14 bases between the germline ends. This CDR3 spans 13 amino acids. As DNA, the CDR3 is TGTGCCAGCAGCTTAGGGCGTACCGGTGATGCTTTCTTT. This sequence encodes CASSLGRTGDAFF.

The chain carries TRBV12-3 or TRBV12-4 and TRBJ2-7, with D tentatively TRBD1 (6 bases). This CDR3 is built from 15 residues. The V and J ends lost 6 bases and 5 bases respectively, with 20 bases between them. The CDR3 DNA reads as TGTGCCAGCAGGAAGTCGGGACAAGGAATACACGAGCAGTACTTC. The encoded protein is CASRKSGQGIHEQYF.

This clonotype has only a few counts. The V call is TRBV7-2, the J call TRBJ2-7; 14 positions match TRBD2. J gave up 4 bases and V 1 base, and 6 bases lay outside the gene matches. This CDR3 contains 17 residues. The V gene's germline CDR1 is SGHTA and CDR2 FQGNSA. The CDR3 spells CASSLGGLAGGRYEQYF. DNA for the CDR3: TGTGCCAGCAGCTTAGGAGGACTAGCGGGGGGACGGTACGAGCAGTACTTC.

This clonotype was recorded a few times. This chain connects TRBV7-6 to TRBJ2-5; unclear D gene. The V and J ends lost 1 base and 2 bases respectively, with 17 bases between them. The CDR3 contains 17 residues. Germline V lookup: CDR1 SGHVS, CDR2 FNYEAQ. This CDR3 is CASSLGAQKIRQETQYF. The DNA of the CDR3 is TGTGCCAGCAGCTTAGGAGCACAGAAAATAAGACAAGAGACCCAGTACTTC. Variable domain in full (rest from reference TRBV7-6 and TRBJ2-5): GAGVSQSPRYKVTKRGQDVALRCDPISGHVSLYWYRQALGQGPEFLTYFNYEAQQDKSGLPNDRFSAERPEGSISTLTIQRTEQRDSAMYRCASSLGAQKIRQETQYFGPGTRLLVL.

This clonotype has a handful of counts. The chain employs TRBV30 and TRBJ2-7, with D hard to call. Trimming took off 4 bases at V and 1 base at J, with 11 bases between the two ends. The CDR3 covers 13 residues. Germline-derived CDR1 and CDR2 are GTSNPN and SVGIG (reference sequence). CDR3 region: CAWNPSLSYEQYF. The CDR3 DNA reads TGTGCCTGGAACCCCTCTTTGTCCTACGAGCAGTACTTC.

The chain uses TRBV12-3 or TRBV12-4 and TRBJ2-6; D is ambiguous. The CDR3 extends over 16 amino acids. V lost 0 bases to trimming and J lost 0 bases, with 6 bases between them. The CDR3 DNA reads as TGTGCCAGCAGTTTAGCGATAGGCTCTGGGGCCAACGTCCTGACTTTC. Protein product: CASSLAIGSGANVLTF.

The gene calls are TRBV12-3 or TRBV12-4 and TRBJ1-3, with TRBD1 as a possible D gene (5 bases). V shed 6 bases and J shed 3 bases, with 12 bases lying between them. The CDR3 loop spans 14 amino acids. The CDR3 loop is CASSPAQGGNTIYF. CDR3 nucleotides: TGTGCCAGCAGCCCCGCGCAGGGTGGAAACACCATATATTTT.

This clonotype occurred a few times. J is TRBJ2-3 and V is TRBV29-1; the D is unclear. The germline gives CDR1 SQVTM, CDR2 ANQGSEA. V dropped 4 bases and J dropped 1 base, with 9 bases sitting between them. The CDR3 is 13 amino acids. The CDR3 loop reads CSVAGRGTDTQYF. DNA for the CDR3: TGCAGCGTTGCAGGTAGAGGCACAGATACGCAGTATTTT.

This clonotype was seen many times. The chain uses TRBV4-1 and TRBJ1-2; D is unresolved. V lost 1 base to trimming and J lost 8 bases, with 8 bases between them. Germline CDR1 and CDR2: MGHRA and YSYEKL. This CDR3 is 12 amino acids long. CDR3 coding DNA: TGCGCCAGCAGCCAAGTTTCCGGCGGCTACACCTTC. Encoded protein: CASSQVSGGYTF.